The clone carrying this TCR beta chain has more than one count but fewer than ten. Its matching antigen is unknown. TCRdb independently ran MiXCR on the 5' RACE reads; one entry per CDR3 protein. The table shows 270,000 or so distinct CDR3 sequences, with roughly 18% occurring only once. The record originates from a study of T-cell memory formation after mild COVID-19. Regarding the study as a whole: Proof of SARS-CoV-2 specificity was absent for the second-wave clones that crested on day 37. Detection of some responders pre-infection suggested pre-existing cross-reactive memory T cells participated.

V lost 3 bases and J 5 bases, leaving 20 bases between the germline ends. From germline, CDR1 is SGHRS and CDR2 YFSETQ. The CDR3 is 16 residues long. The sequence came from a man aged 18 to 29 who had mild COVID-19 (a few samples of this study predate the infection). Cell type and time point are not known. Sample: PBMCs or a T cell subset sorted from them (not recorded which). The chain recombines TRBV5-1 with TRBJ1-1; D might be TRBD1 (5 bases). Here the CDR3 DNA reads TGCGCCAGCAGCTCATCTCCGGCCGGGGGGGAGACTGAAGCTTTCTTT. Its protein product is CASSSSPAGGETEAFF.